The 9 T cell receptor beta chains in this list originate from one sample, sequenced in a study of T-cell reconstitution after alpha-beta-depleted transplantation in children. Preparation of the TCRbeta library used unique molecular identifiers. TCRdb independently ran MiXCR on the PCR reads; one entry per CDR3 protein. The data show roughly 500,000 distinct CDR3 sequences, around 16% seen once. This sample comprised PBMCs from the stem cell graft donor, obtained from the stem cell graft. The receptors here all came from a human donor who donated a stem cell graft to a child with acute lymphoblastic leukemia.

As concerns this clonotype: A much larger clone lies one base from this, so it may be a read error. V usage is TRBV7-2 and J usage is TRBJ2-5; D is unresolved. V dropped 4 bases and J dropped 4 bases, with 13 bases sitting between them. Germline values: CDR1 SGHTA, CDR2 FQGNSA. This CDR3 spans 14 amino acids. The CDR3 protein is CASSWSPPSETQYF. DNA for the CDR3: TGTGCCAGCAGCTGGAGCCCTCCGTCAGAGACCCAGTACTTC.

The table lists this clonotype with a few counts. V is TRBV5-1 and J is TRBJ2-4; 9 bases line up with TRBD1. This CDR3 has 15 residues. Germline-derived CDR1 and CDR2 are SGHRS and YFSETQ. V shed 4 bases and J 8 bases; nucleotides not matched to a gene: 10. The CDR3: CASSPDRGVGYIQYF. The CDR3 nucleotides read TGCGCCAGCAGCCCAGACAGGGGGGTCGGATACATTCAGTACTTC.

The chain uses TRBV6-1 and TRBJ2-3; 11 nucleotides match TRBD2. V trimming: 5 bases; J trimming: 0 bases; junction bases outside the gene matches: 4. The CDR3 spans 16 residues. CDR1 is MNHNS and CDR2 is SASEGT in the germline V gene. The CDR3 protein is CASSWTSGHSTDTQYF. The DNA of the CDR3 is TGTGCCAGCAGTTGGACTAGCGGGCATAGCACAGATACGCAGTATTTT.

The V and J genes are TRBV5-1 and TRBJ2-7, with D possibly matching TRBD2 (5 bases). Trimming cost V 0 bases and J 5 bases, with 15 bases left between them. The germline V gene encodes CDR1 SGHRS and CDR2 YFSETQ. The CDR3 has 15 residues. The CDR3 nucleotides read TGCGCCAGCAGCTTGGTGTCTAGCTCACCCCACGAGCAGTACTTC. Translating gives CASSLVSSSPHEQYF.

This clonotype was seen a handful of times. This rearrangement joins TRBV11-3 to TRBJ2-5, with 8 nucleotides matching TRBD2. The length of the CDR3 is 21 residues. Germline loops: CDR1 SGHNT, CDR2 YENEEA. V was clipped by 1 base and J by 3 bases; unmatched bases: 22. CDR3 loop: CASSLVAAGGIFRPGEETQYF. The CDR3 DNA reads as TGTGCCAGCAGCTTAGTAGCTGCGGGAGGCATATTCCGCCCGGGAGAAGAGACCCAGTACTTC.

J is TRBJ2-3 and V is TRBV4-2; no clear D. Looked up from germline, CDR1 is LGHNA and CDR2 is YNFKEQ. V lost 0 bases and J lost 2, with 9 bases in between. CDR3 length: 15 residues. The CDR3 DNA follows: TGTGCCAGCAGCCAAGATGTAAGACTCACAGATACGCAGTATTTT. This gives the protein CASSQDVRLTDTQYF.

V and J are TRBV5-1 and TRBJ1-5; D may be TRBD1 (5 bases). Germline V gene sequence: CDR1 SGHRS, CDR2 YFSETQ. CDR3 size: 16 residues. Trimming took off 5 bases at V and 0 bases at J, with 15 bases between the two ends. CDR3 in DNA: TGCGCCAGCAGAGGGGTTGGCGGTTGTAGCAATCAGCCCCAGCATTTT. This translates into CASRGVGGCSNQPQHF.

This sequence joins TRBV12-3 or TRBV12-4 and TRBJ2-3; D remains ambiguous. Trimming stripped 3 bases from V and 7 bases from J, with 8 bases between. There are 12 residues in the CDR3. The CDR3 protein is CASSFDPNTQYF. The CDR3 DNA reads as TGTGCCAGCAGTTTTGATCCTAATACGCAGTATTTT.

This sequence joins TRBV27 and TRBJ2-7, with unresolved D. Trimming stripped 5 bases from V and 3 bases from J, with 14 bases between. The CDR3 contains 14 residues. Germline-derived CDR1 and CDR2 are MNHEY and SMNVEV (reference sequence). CDR3 nucleotides: TGTGCCAGCAGTCCCGGAATAGGCGGCTACGAGCAGTACTTC. Protein: CASSPGIGGYEQYF.